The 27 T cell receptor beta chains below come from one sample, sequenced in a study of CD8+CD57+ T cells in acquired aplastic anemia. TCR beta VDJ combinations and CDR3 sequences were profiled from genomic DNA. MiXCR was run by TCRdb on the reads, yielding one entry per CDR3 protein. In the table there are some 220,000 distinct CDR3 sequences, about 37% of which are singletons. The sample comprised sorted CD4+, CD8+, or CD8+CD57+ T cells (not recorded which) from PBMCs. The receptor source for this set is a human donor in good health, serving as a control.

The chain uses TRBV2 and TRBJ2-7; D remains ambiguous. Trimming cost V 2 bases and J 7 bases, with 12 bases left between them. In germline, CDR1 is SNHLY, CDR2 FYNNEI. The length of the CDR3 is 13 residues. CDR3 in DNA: TGTGCCAGCAGTGAAAGGCGTGTGTTGGAGCAGTACTTC. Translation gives CASSERRVLEQYF.

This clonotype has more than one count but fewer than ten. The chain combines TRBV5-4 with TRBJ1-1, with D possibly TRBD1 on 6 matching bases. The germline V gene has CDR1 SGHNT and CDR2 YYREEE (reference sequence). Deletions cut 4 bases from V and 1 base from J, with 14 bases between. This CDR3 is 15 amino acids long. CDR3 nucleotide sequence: TGTGCCAGCAGCACCTGGGGGCAGGGGAACACTGAAGCTTTCTTT. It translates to CASSTWGQGNTEAFF. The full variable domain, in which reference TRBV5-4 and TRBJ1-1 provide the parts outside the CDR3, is ETGVTQSPTHLIKTRGQQVTLRCSSQSGHNTVSWYQQALGQGPQFIFQYYREEENGRGNFPPRFSGLQFPNYSSELNVNALELDDSALYLCASSTWGQGNTEAFFGQGTRLTVV.

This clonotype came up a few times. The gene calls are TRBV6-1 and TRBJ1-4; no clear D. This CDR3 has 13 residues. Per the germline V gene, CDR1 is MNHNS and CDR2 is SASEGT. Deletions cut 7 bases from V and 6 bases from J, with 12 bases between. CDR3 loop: CASMSGSDEKLFF. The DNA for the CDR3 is TGTGCCAGCATGTCGGGCTCGGATGAAAAACTGTTTTTT.

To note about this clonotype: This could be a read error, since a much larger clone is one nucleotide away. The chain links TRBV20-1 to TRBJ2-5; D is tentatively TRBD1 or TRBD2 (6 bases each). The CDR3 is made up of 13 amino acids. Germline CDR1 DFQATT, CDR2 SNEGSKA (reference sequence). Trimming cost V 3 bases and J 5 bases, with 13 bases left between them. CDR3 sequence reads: CSASGGLRETQYF. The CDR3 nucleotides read TGCAGTGCTAGCGGGGGCCTACGGGAGACCCAGTACTTC.

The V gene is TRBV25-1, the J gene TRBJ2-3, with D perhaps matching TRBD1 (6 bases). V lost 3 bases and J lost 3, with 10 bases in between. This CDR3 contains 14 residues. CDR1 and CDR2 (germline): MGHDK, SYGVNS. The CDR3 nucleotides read TGTGCCAGCAGTGATGATAGGGGGACAGATACGCAGTATTTT. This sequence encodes CASSDDRGTDTQYF. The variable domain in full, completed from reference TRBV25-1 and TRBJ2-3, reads EADIYQTPRYLVIGTGKKITLECSQTMGHDKMYWYQQDPGMELHLIHYSYGVNSTEKGDLSSESTVSRIRTEHFPLTLESARPSHTSQYLCASSDDRGTDTQYFGPGTRLTVL.

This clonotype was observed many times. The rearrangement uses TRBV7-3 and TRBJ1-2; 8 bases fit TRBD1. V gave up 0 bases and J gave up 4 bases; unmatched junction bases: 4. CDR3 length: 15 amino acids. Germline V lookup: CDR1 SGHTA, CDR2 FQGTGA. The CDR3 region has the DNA TGTGCCAGCAGCTTAACGGGACAGGAAACCTATGGCTACACCTTC. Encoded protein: CASSLTGQETYGYTF.

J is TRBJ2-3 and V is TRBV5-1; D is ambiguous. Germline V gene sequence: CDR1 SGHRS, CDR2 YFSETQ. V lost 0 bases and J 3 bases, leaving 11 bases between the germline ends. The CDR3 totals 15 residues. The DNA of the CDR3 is TGCGCCAGCAGCTTGGTTTCAAGTCGAACAGATACGCAGTATTTT. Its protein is CASSLVSSRTDTQYF.

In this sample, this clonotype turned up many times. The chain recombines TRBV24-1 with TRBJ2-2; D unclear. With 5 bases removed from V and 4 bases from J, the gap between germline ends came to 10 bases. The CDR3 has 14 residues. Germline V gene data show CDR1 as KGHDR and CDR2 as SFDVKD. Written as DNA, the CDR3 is TGTGCCACCAGTGCCCTAGATCCCACCGGGGAGCTGTTTTTT. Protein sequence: CATSALDPTGELFF.

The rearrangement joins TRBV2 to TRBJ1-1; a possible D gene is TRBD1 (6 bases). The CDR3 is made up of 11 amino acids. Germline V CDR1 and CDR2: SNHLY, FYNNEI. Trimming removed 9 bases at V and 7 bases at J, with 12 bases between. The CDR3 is CASWGRREAFF. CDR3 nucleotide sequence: TGTGCCAGTTGGGGGCGCCGTGAAGCTTTCTTT.

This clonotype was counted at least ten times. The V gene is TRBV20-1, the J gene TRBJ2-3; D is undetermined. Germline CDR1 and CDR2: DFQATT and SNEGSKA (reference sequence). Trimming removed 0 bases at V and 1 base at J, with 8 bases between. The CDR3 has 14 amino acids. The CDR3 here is CSARDSRGTDTQYF. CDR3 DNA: TGCAGTGCTAGAGATTCCCGGGGCACAGATACGCAGTATTTT.

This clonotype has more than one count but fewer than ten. DNA for the CDR3: TGTGCCAGCAGTTTATCCGGGACTCACACCGGGGAGCTGTTTTTT. Its translation: CASSLSGTHTGELFF. The gene calls are TRBV2 and TRBJ2-2, with D perhaps matching TRBD2 (6 bases). This CDR3 region has 15 residues. Germline V gives CDR1 SNHLY, CDR2 FYNNEI. Trimming shortened V by 5 bases and J by 3 bases, and 13 bases separated the two germline ends.

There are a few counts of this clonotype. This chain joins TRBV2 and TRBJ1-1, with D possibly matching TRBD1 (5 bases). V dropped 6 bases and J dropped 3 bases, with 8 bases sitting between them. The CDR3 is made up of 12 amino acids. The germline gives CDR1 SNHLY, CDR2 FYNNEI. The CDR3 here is CASRRGDTEAFF. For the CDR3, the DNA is TGTGCCAGCAGGAGAGGGGACACTGAAGCTTTCTTT.

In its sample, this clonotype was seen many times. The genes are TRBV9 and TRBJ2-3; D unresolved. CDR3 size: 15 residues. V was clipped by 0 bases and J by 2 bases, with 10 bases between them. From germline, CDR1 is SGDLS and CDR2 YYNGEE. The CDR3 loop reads CASSVGVLITDTQYF. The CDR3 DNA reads TGTGCCAGCAGCGTAGGAGTACTAATCACAGATACGCAGTATTTT.

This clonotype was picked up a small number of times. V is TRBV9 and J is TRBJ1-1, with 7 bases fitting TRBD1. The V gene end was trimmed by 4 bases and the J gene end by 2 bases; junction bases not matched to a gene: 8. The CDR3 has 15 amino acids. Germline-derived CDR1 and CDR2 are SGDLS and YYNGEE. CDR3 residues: CASSPYIGGNTEAFF. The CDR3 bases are TGTGCCAGCAGCCCTTATATAGGGGGCAACACTGAAGCTTTCTTT.

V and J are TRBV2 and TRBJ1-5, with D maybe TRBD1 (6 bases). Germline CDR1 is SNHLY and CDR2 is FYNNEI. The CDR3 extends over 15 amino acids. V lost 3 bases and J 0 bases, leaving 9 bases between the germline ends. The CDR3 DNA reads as TGTGCCAGCAGTGAGGGACACTCTAGCAATCAGCCCCAGCATTTT. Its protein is CASSEGHSSNQPQHF.

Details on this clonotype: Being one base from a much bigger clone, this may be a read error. The CDR3 DNA reads TGTGCCAGCCTCCCGACTAGCGGGAGGGCCGGTGGGGCCTACGAGCAGTACTTC. It translates to CASLPTSGRAGGAYEQYF. This sequence joins TRBV9 and TRBJ2-7, with 14 bases aligning to TRBD2. Losses at the gene ends were 7 bases for V and 2 bases for J; bases not matched to a gene: 14. Germline loops: CDR1 SGDLS, CDR2 YYNGEE. The CDR3 has 18 amino acids.

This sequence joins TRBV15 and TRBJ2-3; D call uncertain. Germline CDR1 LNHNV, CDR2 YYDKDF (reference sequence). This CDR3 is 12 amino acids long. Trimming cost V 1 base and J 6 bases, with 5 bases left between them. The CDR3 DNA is TGTGCCACCAGCAGAGTTGGGGATACGCAGTATTTT. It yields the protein CATSRVGDTQYF.

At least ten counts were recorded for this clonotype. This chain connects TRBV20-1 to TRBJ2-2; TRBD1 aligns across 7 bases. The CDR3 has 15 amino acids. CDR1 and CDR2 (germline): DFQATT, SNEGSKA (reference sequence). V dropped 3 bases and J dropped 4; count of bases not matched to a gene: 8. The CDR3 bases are TGCAGTGCTAGCCACCACAGGGGTTTCACCGGGGAGCTGTTTTTT. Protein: CSASHHRGFTGELFF.

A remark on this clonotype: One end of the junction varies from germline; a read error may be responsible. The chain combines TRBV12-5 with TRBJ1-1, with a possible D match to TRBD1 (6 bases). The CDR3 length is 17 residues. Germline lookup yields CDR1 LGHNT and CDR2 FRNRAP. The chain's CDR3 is CASGLVLSGAMNTEAFF. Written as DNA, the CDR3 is TGTGCTAGTGGTTTGGTATTGTCAGGGGCTATGAACACTGAGGCTTTCTTT.

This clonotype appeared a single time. DNA for the CDR3: TGCAGCGTCCGACTAGCGGGAGAAGCCTACGAGCAGTACTTC. Protein product: CSVRLAGEAYEQYF. This chain uses TRBV29-1 with TRBJ2-7; 12 bases match TRBD2. The CDR3 totals 14 residues. V dropped 6 bases and J dropped 2; count of bases not matched to a gene: 5. Germline V gives CDR1 SQVTM, CDR2 ANQGSEA.

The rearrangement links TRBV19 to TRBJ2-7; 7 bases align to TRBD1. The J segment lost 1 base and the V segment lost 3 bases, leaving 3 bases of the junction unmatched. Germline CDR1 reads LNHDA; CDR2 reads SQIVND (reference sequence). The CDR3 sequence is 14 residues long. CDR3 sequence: CASSIATGSYEQYF. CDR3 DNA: TGTGCCAGTAGTATCGCGACAGGGTCCTACGAGCAGTACTTC.

The CDR3 coding sequence is TGTGCCAGCAGCTCGACAGGATTTGCAACTAATGAAAAACTGTTTTTT. Amino acids: CASSSTGFATNEKLFF. The J gene is TRBJ1-4, the V gene TRBV7-8; D is possibly TRBD1 (6 bases). CDR1 and CDR2 from the germline V gene are SGHVS and FQNEAQ. Deletions cut 4 bases from V and 0 bases from J, with 12 bases between. This CDR3 comprises 16 residues.

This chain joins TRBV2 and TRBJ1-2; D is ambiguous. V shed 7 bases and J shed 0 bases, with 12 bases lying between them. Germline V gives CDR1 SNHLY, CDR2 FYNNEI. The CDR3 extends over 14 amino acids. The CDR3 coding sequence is TGTGCCAGCATGACTAGCGGGACTAACTATGGCTACACCTTC. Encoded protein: CASMTSGTNYGYTF.

CDR3 DNA sequence: TGTGCCAGCGCGAGTCGGGTTCTCAGGGAGCAGTACTTC. It translates to CASASRVLREQYF. The chain uses TRBV7-8 and TRBJ2-7, with D hard to call. This CDR3 is 13 amino acids long. V was shortened by 8 bases and J by 7 bases, with 18 bases between the two germline ends. CDR1 is SGHVS and CDR2 is FQNEAQ in the germline V gene.

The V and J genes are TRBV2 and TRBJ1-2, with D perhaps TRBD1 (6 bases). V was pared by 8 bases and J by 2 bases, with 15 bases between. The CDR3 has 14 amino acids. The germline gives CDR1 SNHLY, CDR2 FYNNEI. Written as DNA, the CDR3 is TGTGCCAGCTCATCCAAACAGGGCAACTATGGCTACACCTTC. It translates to CASSSKQGNYGYTF.

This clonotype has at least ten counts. The CDR3 is CASSLWWTTVNSPLHF. The DNA for the CDR3 is TGTGCCAGCAGCTTGTGGTGGACAACCGTTAATTCACCCCTCCACTTT. J is TRBJ1-6 and V is TRBV5-6; TRBD1 might be the D (5 bases). Germline V gene lookup returns CDR1 SGHDT and CDR2 YYEEEE. This CDR3 is 16 amino acids long. V was pared by 1 base and J by 6 bases, with 14 bases between.

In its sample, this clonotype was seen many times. CDR3 coding DNA: TGTGCCAGCAGCGCCGTGACTAGCGGGGGCACAGATACGCAGTATTTT. Translation: CASSAVTSGGTDTQYF. The genes are TRBV14 and TRBJ2-3; 11 nucleotides match TRBD2. Germline CDR1 SGHDN, CDR2 FVKESK. The CDR3 is 16 amino acids. The ends lost 5 bases at V and 1 base at J; junction bases unmatched: 5.